The subject of this entry is one T cell receptor (beta chain). Its antigen is not identified. Per the germline V gene, CDR1 is MNHEY and CDR2 is SVGEGT. This CDR3 contains 15 residues. The V and J ends lost 2 bases and 4 bases respectively, with 14 bases between them. The second PCR ran roughly 6 to 11 cycles with a sample-barcoded 5' primer and J-beta primers. Tags on each cDNA molecule came from a template-switch adaptor with 12 random nucleotides. TCRdb processed the 5' RACE reads anew with MiXCR; each CDR3 protein has one entry. The table shows 1 million or so distinct CDR3 sequences, with 40% to 55% occurring only once. The sample comes from a study of blood T cells in healthy people across ages. Study-level points and caveats: Donor CMV status, an unknown factor, possibly confounded changes in expanded clonotypes. As naive T cell percentage varied, TCR beta diversity correlated strongly with it.

Sequenced material: blood. The source of this sequence is a woman between 55 and 75 years old in good health. The chain links TRBV6-2 or TRBV6-3 to TRBJ1-2; D is possibly TRBD1 (6 bases). The CDR3 here is CASSYRQGHSYGYTF. DNA for the CDR3: TGTGCCAGCAGTTACCGCCAGGGACATAGCTATGGCTACACCTTC.